This T cell receptor beta chain was captured by sequencing in a study of blood T cell repertoires in COVID-19. Study-wide context: From the United States, Italy and Spain came samples of acute and convalescent COVID-19. Sample material is recorded as cDNA or gDNA derived from T cells, B-cell-depleted T cells, or PBMCs.

The authors' processing: Amplification with reference gene primers provided the estimates of nucleated cell counts. This table comes from immunoSEQ multiplex PCR, and its TCRdb copy is limited to in-frame clones, with some not included. D and trimming were read from the DNA, whereas the V and J calls and clone size are those reported in that table. The data show about 260,000 clones, about 89% seen once. Germline CDR1 and CDR2: SNHLY and FYNNEI. V lost 8 bases, J lost 6 bases, and 11 bases lay in between. This CDR3 has 11 residues. This clone was picked up one time. Sequenced sample: peripheral blood. The sequence was collected from a woman in her thirties or forties who had recovered from COVID-19. This chain joins TRBV2 and TRBJ2-7; D not resolved. CDR3: CASGEGPEQYF. The CDR3, as DNA: TGTGCCAGCGGAGAAGGGCCCGAGCAGTACTTC.